This T cell receptor (beta chain) was found in a study of PD-1 blockade in mismatch repair-deficient tumors (dated by TCRdb to 2016 to 2017). A note on the overall study: Between late 2013 and September 2016, the trial enrolled 86 consecutive patients with 11 to 12 types of mismatch repair-deficient cancer, all of whom had received prior treatment and were progressing. Tumor-associated T cell clones in the peripheral blood of patients responding to PD-1 blockade were tracked using deep sequencing of TCR CDR3 regions.

The receptor library was made with the immunoSEQ multiplex PCR assay. TCRdb's version of the immuneACCESS table is confined to in-frame rearrangements and falls short of the full clone set. An unresolved V gene accounts for under half of the shortfall where checked; the remainder is of unknown origin. This sample is represented by some 51,000 clones; about 85% of them were singletons. The top ten clones comprise over 7.5% of the sample. What the work shows at the level of the full study, not this receptor alone: Rapid expansion after pembrolizumab followed by contraction, generally before radiologic responses, was shown by tumor-resident clones, which were often undetectable in blood before treatment.

There are 19 amino acids in the CDR3, from cysteine to phenylalanine inclusive. The read is trimmed to its CDR3 DNA, 57 bases read in frame from base 1. According to the germline V gene, CDR1 reads MDHEN and CDR2 reads SYDVKM. Here V drops 4 bases and J drops 2 bases, and the junction holds 14 bases not matched to any gene. Comments on this clone: Its specific antigen is unknown. No per-base quality is available; no much larger clone lies one base away.

Mismatch repair deficiency in every enrolled patient was established by polymerase chain reaction or immunohistochemistry. TCR sequencing was performed for a few patients who responded to pembrolizumab therapy. The phase II trial prospectively evaluated PD-1 blockade with pembrolizumab in advanced mismatch repair-deficient cancers, independent of tissue of origin. Serial peripheral blood T cell samples were collected before and at multiple times after starting PD-1 blockade. Blood sampling times were reported as weeks after the first pembrolizumab dose. The chain links TRBV28 with TRBJ2-7, and TRBD2 aligns with 13 junction nucleotides. The source is an adult with mismatch repair-deficient cancer. The sequencing here drew on peripheral blood, taken 20 weeks after starting pembrolizumab. The DNA reads as follows: TGTGCCAGCAGTTCCATCTTGACTAGCGGGAGGACTCTCACCTACGAGCAGTACTTC. The resulting protein is CASSSILTSGRTLTYEQYF.